The 26 T cell receptor beta chains below were found in one sample sequenced in a study of blood T cell repertoires in COVID-19. Profiling relied on immunoSEQ multiplex PCR, and the TCRdb table lists in-frame clones only, not all of them. This sample carries about 97,000 clones, around 87% of them seen once, and the ten largest clones take 15%. The sequenced sample consisted of peripheral blood. The receptors come from a human donor in a cohort sampled during active COVID-19.

The rearrangement links TRBV7-2 to TRBJ2-7; TRBD2 agrees at 7 bases. The CDR3 runs to 14 residues. The ends lost 2 bases at V and 4 bases at J; junction bases unmatched: 5. Germline V gene data show CDR1 as SGHTA and CDR2 as FQGNSA. The CDR3 reads CASSLPGGPYEQYF. In DNA, the CDR3 is TGTGCCAGCAGCTTACCGGGGGGACCTTACGAGCAGTACTTC.

CDR3 in amino acids: CASSFSQSSYNEQFF. CDR3 sequence (DNA): TGTGCCAGCAGCTTCTCACAGAGCTCCTACAATGAGCAGTTCTTC. This sequence joins TRBV7-8 and TRBJ2-1; D remains ambiguous. The V end was cut by 3 bases, the J end by 0 bases, with 9 bases between. In germline, CDR1 is SGHVS, CDR2 FQNEAQ. The CDR3 consists of 15 residues.

The V and J genes are TRBV29-1 and TRBJ2-1, with 9 bases lining up with TRBD1. This CDR3 is 14 amino acids long. Germline lookup yields CDR1 SQVTM and CDR2 ANQGSEA. V shed 6 bases, J shed 6 bases, and the junction held 9 bases outside the gene matches. In DNA form, the CDR3 reads TGCAGCGTCGGACGGGACAGGGTGGGCAATGAGCAGTTCTTC. Protein product: CSVGRDRVGNEQFF.

J is TRBJ1-2 and V is TRBV12-3 or TRBV12-4; D is perhaps TRBD1 (6 bases). The CDR3 is 13 residues long. The ends were cut back, 4 bases at V and 5 bases at J, with 11 bases in the middle. The CDR3 coding sequence is TGTGCCAGCAGTTCCCAGGACAGATATGGCTACACCTTC. It specifies CASSSQDRYGYTF.

This sequence joins TRBV6-4 and TRBJ1-4; possibly TRBD1 for D (6 bases). V gave up 5 bases and J gave up 1 base, with 11 bases separating them. Germline values: CDR1 MRHNA, CDR2 SNTAGT. CDR3 length equals 15 residues. Here the CDR3 reads CASSRGGGTNEKLFF. The CDR3 nucleotides read TGTGCCAGCAGTCGAGGGGGGGGAACTAATGAAAAACTGTTTTTT.

This sequence joins TRBV12-3 or TRBV12-4 and TRBJ1-1, with a weak D call TRBD1 (6 bases). The CDR3 has 13 residues. Trimming left V 7 bases short and J 7 bases short, with 16 bases between. CDR3 DNA sequence: TGTGCCAGCACCCAACTCAGGGGTGGTGAAGCTTTCTTT. It encodes CASTQLRGGEAFF.

This clone was picked up one time. This chain connects TRBV5-1 to TRBJ2-6, with 7 bases identical to TRBD1. This CDR3 comprises 17 residues. The J segment lost 1 base and the V segment lost 3 bases, leaving 7 bases of the junction unmatched. Germline V gives CDR1 SGHRS, CDR2 YFSETQ. CDR3 nucleotides: TGCGCCAGCAGCTCACAGGGGACCCAATCTGGGGCCAACGTCCTGACTTTC. Encoded protein: CASSSQGTQSGANVLTF.

The chain joins TRBV6-5 to TRBJ2-3, with D maybe TRBD2 (6 bases). V lost 4 bases to trimming and J lost 7 bases, with 18 bases between them. CDR1 and CDR2 from the germline V gene are MNHEY and SVGAGI. The CDR3 runs to 15 residues. The CDR3 nucleotides are TGTGCCAGCAGTTCCCCGGGGACTCGGGGAAATACGCAGTATTTT. Its translation: CASSSPGTRGNTQYF.

The chain has TRBV29-1 and TRBJ2-1; 8 bases map to TRBD2. The ends lost 5 bases at V and 8 bases at J; junction bases unmatched: 11. Germline lookup yields CDR1 SQVTM and CDR2 ANQGSEA. CDR3 length equals 14 residues. The CDR3 DNA sequence: TGCAGCGTTCGGGGGGGACAAGAGAGTTATGAGCAGTTCTTC. Translation gives CSVRGGQESYEQFF.

This rearrangement joins TRBV27 to TRBJ2-5, with 13 bases aligning to TRBD2. V was pared by 6 bases and J by 5 bases, with 6 bases of the junction left unmatched. The germline V gene has CDR1 MNHEY and CDR2 SMNVEV (reference sequence). This CDR3 has 15 amino acids. DNA of the CDR3: TGTGCCAGCAGGCCACTAGCGGGAGGGGGTGAGACCCAGTACTTC. It specifies CASRPLAGGGETQYF.

The V and J genes are TRBV30 and TRBJ2-7; no clear D. CDR3 size: 12 residues. Trimming pared 1 base from V and 4 bases from J, leaving 8 bases between. Germline-derived CDR1 and CDR2 are GTSNPN and SVGIG (reference sequence). The CDR3 reads CAWSDTLYEQYF. In DNA, the CDR3 is TGTGCCTGGAGTGACACCTTATACGAGCAGTACTTC.

The chain couples TRBV7-8 to TRBJ1-2, with TRBD1 matching 10 bases. The germline V gene encodes CDR1 SGHVS and CDR2 FQNEAQ. V trimming: 1 base; J trimming: 3 bases; junction bases outside the gene matches: 2. The CDR3 is made up of 15 amino acids. The CDR3 region is CASSLGGTGDYGYTF. The CDR3 nucleotides read TGTGCCAGCAGCTTAGGGGGGACAGGGGACTATGGCTACACCTTC.

The rearrangement uses TRBV4-1 and TRBJ2-3; D perhaps matches TRBD2 (5 bases). Germline V gene sequence: CDR1 MGHRA, CDR2 YSYEKL. V lost 1 base and J 2 bases, leaving 10 bases between the germline ends. CDR3 length equals 15 residues. CDR3 amino acids: CASSQGGFHTDTQYF. The CDR3 DNA is TGCGCCAGCAGCCAAGGAGGGTTCCACACAGATACGCAGTATTTT.

The V and J genes are TRBV6-5 and TRBJ2-3, with a possible D match to TRBD2 (7 bases). Trimming left V 7 bases short and J 2 bases short, with 13 bases between. CDR1 MNHEY and CDR2 SVGAGI come from the germline V gene. The CDR3 consists of 14 residues. As DNA, the CDR3 is TGTGCCAGCAAAGTGGGGGGGGCCACAGATACGCAGTATTTT. Protein sequence: CASKVGGATDTQYF.

This clone appeared a single time. The CDR3 region is CASSLPGTGTGELFF. CDR3 bases: TGCGCCAGCAGCTTACCCGGGACAGGGACCGGGGAGCTGTTTTTT. V and J are TRBV5-1 and TRBJ2-2; TRBD1 aligns across 9 bases. Germline CDR1 reads SGHRS; CDR2 reads YFSETQ. The CDR3 spans 15 residues. V trimming: 2 bases; J trimming: 5 bases; junction bases outside the gene matches: 4.

The rearrangement links TRBV10-3 to TRBJ1-2; no reliable D call. V was cut by 0 bases and J by 2 bases, with 13 bases left in between. The CDR3 loop spans 16 amino acids. Per the germline V gene, CDR1 is ENHRY and CDR2 is SYGVKD. In DNA, the CDR3 is TGTGCCATCAGTGAGTCCTTGGGTGACAAGAACTATGGCTACACCTTC. Its translation is CAISESLGDKNYGYTF.

The chain uses TRBV30 and TRBJ1-4; D is perhaps TRBD1 (5 bases). Trimming cost V 2 bases and J 14 bases, with 18 bases left between them. This CDR3 comprises 13 residues. Germline CDR1 is GTSNPN and CDR2 is SVGIG (reference sequence). The CDR3 reads CAWSPQGKVRLFF. CDR3 coding DNA: TGTGCCTGGAGTCCCCAGGGAAAGGTGCGGCTGTTTTTT.

The CDR3 here is CASSLRGRGAGLLYEQYF. The CDR3 nucleotides are TGTGCCAGCAGCTTAAGGGGTCGTGGGGCAGGGCTTTTATACGAGCAGTACTTC. The chain has TRBV7-4 and TRBJ2-7; perhaps TRBD1 as D (5 bases). The V end lost 2 bases, the J end lost 4 bases, and 24 bases lay between the germline ends. The CDR3 spans 18 residues. Germline V gene sequence: CDR1 SGHVT, CDR2 SQSDAQ.

This chain's CDR3 is CASSLGGQPRGETQYF. The CDR3 nucleotides read TGTGCCAGCAGTTTAGGGGGACAGCCCAGGGGGGAGACCCAGTACTTC. This rearrangement joins TRBV28 to TRBJ2-5; TRBD1 matches at 7 bases. The CDR3 totals 16 residues. V shed 2 bases and J 5 bases; nucleotides not matched to a gene: 11. Germline V gene data show CDR1 as MDHEN and CDR2 as SYDVKM.

V gene TRBV4-3 combines with J gene TRBJ1-3; TRBD1 is a possible D gene (5 bases). The germline gives CDR1 LGHNA, CDR2 YSLEER. The CDR3 totals 17 residues. V was cut by 0 bases and J by 0 bases, with 12 bases left in between. The DNA for the CDR3 is TGCGCCAGCAGCCAAGATAGCGCGGGGGGCTCTGGAAACACCATATATTTT. This encodes CASSQDSAGGSGNTIYF.

V and J are TRBV11-2 and TRBJ2-7, with 8 bases fitting TRBD1. J was trimmed by 2 bases and V by 0 bases; bases with no gene match: 3. Germline-derived CDR1 and CDR2 are SGHAT and FQNNGV. This CDR3 spans 15 amino acids. CDR3 residues: CASSLEAGGAYEQYF. The CDR3 DNA reads as TGTGCCAGCAGCTTAGAGGCAGGGGGCGCCTACGAGCAGTACTTC.

This clone was seen a single time. The chain joins TRBV20-1 to TRBJ2-1, with 11 bases matching TRBD2. With 3 bases clipped from V and 8 bases from J, the junction kept 6 bases outside the gene matches. The CDR3 consists of 14 residues. Germline CDR1 DFQATT, CDR2 SNEGSKA (reference sequence). DNA of the CDR3: TGCAGTGCTAGTAGCGGGGGGGCCGGGGATGAGCAGTTCTTC. Its translation: CSASSGGAGDEQFF.

The chain couples TRBV12-3 or TRBV12-4 to TRBJ2-7; D not resolved. The V end was cut by 4 bases, the J end by 0 bases, with 4 bases between. CDR3 length: 12 amino acids. This chain's CDR3 is CASSYNSYEQYF. Here the CDR3 DNA reads TGTGCCAGCAGTTACAACTCCTACGAGCAGTACTTC.

V usage is TRBV10-3 and J usage is TRBJ1-1; TRBD1 matches 10 bases. The CDR3 contains 14 residues. From germline, CDR1 is ENHRY and CDR2 SYGVKD. V shed 10 bases and J 3 bases; nucleotides not matched to a gene: 8. The CDR3, as DNA: TGTGCCAGCAACCGACAGGGGGCGGACACTGAAGCTTTCTTT. This encodes CASNRQGADTEAFF.

This clone was counted a single time. This chain joins TRBV5-4 and TRBJ1-2; TRBD1 agrees at 9 bases. The V segment lost 4 bases and the J segment 1 base; nucleotides outside the gene matches: 2. The germline V gene has CDR1 SGHNT and CDR2 YYREEE (reference sequence). CDR3 length: 14 residues. CDR3 loop: CASSRGQGNYGYTF. The CDR3 bases are TGTGCCAGCAGCCGGGGACAGGGTAACTATGGCTACACCTTC.

The rearrangement joins TRBV19 to TRBJ1-1; possible D gene TRBD1, 5 bases. V was shortened by 1 base and J by 6 bases, with 9 bases between the two germline ends. CDR1 and CDR2 (germline): LNHDA, SQIVND (reference sequence). The CDR3 is 13 residues long. The CDR3 region has the DNA TGTGCCAGTAGTATAGGGGGCCGTGCTGAAGCTTTCTTT. Protein sequence: CASSIGGRAEAFF.